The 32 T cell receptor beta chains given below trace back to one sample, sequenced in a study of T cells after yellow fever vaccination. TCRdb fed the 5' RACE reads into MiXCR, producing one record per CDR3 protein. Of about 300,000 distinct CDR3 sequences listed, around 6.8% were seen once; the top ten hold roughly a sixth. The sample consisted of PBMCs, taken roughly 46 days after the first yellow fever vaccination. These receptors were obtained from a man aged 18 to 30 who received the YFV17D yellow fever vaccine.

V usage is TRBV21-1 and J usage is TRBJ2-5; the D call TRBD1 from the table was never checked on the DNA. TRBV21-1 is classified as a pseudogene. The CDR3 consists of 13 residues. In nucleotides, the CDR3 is TGTGCCAGCTCCCACAGGGCTTGGGAGACCCAGTACTTC. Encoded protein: CASSHRAWETQYF.

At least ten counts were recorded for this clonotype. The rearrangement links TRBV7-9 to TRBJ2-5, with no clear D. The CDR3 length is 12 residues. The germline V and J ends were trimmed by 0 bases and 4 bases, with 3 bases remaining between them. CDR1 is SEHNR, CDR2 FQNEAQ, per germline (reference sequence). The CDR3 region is CASSLAIETQYF. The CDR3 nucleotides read TGTGCCAGCAGCTTAGCGATAGAGACCCAGTACTTC.

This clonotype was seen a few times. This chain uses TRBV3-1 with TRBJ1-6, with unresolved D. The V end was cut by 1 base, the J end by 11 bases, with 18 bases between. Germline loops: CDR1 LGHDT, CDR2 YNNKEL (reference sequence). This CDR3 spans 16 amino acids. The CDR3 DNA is TGTGCCAGCAGCCAAGTTTCCCAGCCGTTTTGGACACCCCTCCACTTT. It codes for CASSQVSQPFWTPLHF.

CDR3 sequence: CASSFQTGTEETQYF. The DNA of the CDR3 is TGTGCCAGCAGCTTCCAGACGGGTACTGAAGAGACCCAGTACTTC. This sequence joins TRBV7-2 and TRBJ2-5; D gene ambiguous. The length of the CDR3 is 15 residues. V lost 3 bases and J 3 bases, leaving 14 bases between the germline ends. The germline gives CDR1 SGHTA, CDR2 FQGNSA. Drawing the rest from reference TRBV7-2 and TRBJ2-5, the complete variable domain is GAGVSQSPSNKVTEKGKDVELRCDPISGHTALYWYRQSLGQGLEFLIYFQGNSAPDKSGLPSDRFSAERTGGSVSTLTIQRTQQEDSAVYLCASSFQTGTEETQYFGPGTRLLVL.

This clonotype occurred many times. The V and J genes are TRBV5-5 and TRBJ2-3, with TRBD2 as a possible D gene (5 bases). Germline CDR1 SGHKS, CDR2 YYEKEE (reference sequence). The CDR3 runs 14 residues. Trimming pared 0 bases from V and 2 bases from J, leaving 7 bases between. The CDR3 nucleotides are TGTGCCAGCAGCTTGGGACTAAACACAGATACGCAGTATTTT. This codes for CASSLGLNTDTQYF.

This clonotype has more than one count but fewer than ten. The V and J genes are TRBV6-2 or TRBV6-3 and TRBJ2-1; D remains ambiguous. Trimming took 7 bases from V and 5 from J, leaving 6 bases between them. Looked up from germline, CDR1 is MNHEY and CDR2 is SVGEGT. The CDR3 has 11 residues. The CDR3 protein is CASTLHNEQFF. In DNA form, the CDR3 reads TGTGCCAGCACTCTCCACAATGAGCAGTTCTTC.

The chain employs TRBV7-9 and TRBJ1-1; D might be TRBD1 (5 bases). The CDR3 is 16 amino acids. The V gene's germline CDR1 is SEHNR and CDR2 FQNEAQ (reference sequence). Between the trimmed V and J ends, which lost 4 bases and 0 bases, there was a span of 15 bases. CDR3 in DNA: TGTGCCAGCAGCTCATACAGGACCTCCATGAACACTGAAGCTTTCTTT. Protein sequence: CASSSYRTSMNTEAFF.

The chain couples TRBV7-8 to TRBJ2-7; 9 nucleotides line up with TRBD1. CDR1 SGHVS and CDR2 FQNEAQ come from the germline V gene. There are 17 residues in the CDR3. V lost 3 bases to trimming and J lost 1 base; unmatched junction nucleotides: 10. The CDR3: CASSFRQGVSVSYEQYF. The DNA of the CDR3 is TGTGCCAGCAGCTTCAGACAGGGGGTCTCCGTATCCTACGAGCAGTACTTC.

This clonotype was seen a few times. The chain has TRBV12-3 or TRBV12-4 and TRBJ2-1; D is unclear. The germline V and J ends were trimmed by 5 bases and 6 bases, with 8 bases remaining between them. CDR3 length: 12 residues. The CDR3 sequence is CASSPNLNEQFF. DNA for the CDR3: TGTGCCAGCAGTCCAAACCTCAATGAGCAGTTCTTC.

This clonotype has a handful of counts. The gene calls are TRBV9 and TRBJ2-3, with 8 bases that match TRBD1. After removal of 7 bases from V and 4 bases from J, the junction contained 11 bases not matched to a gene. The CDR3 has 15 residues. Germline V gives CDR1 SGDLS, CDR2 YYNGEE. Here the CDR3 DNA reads TGTGCCAGCGGCTCAGGACAGGGAGGATCAGATACGCAGTATTTT. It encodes CASGSGQGGSDTQYF.

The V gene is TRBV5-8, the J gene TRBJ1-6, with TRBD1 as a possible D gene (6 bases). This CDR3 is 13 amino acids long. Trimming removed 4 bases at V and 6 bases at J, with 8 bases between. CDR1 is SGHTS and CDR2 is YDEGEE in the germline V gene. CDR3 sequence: CASSTGFNSPLHF. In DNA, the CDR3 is TGTGCCAGCAGCACAGGGTTTAATTCACCCCTCCACTTT.

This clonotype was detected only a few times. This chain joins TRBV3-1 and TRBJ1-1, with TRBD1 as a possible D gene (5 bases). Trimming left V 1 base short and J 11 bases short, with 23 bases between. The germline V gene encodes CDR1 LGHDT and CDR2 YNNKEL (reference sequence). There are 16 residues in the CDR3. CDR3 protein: CASSQGVGGNSLRAFF. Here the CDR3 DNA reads TGTGCCAGCAGCCAAGGGGTTGGGGGGAACTCTTTGAGGGCTTTCTTT.

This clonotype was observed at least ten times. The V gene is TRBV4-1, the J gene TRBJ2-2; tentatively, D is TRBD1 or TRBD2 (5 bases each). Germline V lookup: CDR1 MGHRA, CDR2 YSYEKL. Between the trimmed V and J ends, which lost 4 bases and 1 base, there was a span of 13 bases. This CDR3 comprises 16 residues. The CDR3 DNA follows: TGCGCCAGCAGCCCTAGCAGGGTCCAGAACACCGGGGAGCTGTTTTTT. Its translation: CASSPSRVQNTGELFF.

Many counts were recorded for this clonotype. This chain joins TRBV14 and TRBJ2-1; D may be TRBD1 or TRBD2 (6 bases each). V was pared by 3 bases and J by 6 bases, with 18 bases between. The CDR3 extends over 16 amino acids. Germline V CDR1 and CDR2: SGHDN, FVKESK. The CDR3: CASSHSQGGVGNEQFF. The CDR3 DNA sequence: TGTGCCAGCAGCCATTCACAGGGAGGTGTCGGCAATGAGCAGTTCTTC.

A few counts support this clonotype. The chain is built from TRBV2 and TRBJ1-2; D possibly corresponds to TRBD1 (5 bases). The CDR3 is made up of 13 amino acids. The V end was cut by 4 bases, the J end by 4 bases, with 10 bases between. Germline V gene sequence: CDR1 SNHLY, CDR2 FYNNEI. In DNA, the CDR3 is TGTGCCAGCAGTGCCTTCGGGACCTATGGCTACACCTTC. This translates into CASSAFGTYGYTF.

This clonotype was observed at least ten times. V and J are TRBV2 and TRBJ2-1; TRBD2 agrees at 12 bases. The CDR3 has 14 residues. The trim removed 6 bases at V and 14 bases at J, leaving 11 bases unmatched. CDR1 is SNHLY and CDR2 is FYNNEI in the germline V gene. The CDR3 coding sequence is TGTGCCAGCAGGCCCCGGACTAGCGGGGATCGAAAGTTCTTC. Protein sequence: CASRPRTSGDRKFF.

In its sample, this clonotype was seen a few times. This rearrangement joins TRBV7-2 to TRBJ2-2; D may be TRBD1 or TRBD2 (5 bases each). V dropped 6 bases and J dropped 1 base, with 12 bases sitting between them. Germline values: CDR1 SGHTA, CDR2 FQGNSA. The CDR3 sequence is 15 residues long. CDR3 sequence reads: CASSPPRGNTGELFF. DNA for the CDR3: TGTGCCAGCAGTCCCCCGAGGGGGAACACCGGGGAGCTGTTTTTT.

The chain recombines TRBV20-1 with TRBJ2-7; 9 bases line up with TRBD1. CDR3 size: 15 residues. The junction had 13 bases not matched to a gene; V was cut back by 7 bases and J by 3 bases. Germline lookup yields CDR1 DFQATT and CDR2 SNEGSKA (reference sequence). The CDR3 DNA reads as TGCAGTGTGACTCCCGGGACAGGGAGAATCTACGAGCAGTACTTC. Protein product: CSVTPGTGRIYEQYF.

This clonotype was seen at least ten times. This chain's CDR3 is CASSQKTGSCVEAFF. CDR3 DNA: TGCGCCAGCAGCCAAAAGACAGGGTCCTGCGTTGAAGCTTTCTTT. The gene calls are TRBV4-1 and TRBJ1-1, with TRBD1 matching 7 bases. In germline, CDR1 is MGHRA, CDR2 YSYEKL. The CDR3 sequence is 15 residues long. Germline trimming cut 2 bases from V and 7 bases from J; bases unmatched to any gene: 10.

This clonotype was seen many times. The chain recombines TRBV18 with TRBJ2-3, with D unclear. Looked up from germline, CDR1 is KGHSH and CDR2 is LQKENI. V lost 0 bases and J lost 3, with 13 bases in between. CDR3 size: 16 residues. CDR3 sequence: CASSPPKSSQTDTQYF. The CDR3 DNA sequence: TGTGCCAGCTCACCACCGAAAAGCTCACAGACAGATACGCAGTATTTT. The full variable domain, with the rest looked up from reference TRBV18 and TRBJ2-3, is NAGVMQNPRHLVRRRGQEARLRCSPMKGHSHVYWYRQLPEEGLKFMVYLQKENIIDESGMPKERFSAEFPKEGPSILRIQQVVRGDSAAYFCASSPPKSSQTDTQYFGPGTRLTVL.

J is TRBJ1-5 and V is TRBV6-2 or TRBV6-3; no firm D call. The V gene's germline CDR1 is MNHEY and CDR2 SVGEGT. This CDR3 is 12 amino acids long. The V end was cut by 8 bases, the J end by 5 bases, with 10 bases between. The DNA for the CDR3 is TGTGCCAGCGCTTCCTCCTATCAGCCCCAGCATTTT. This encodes CASASSYQPQHF.

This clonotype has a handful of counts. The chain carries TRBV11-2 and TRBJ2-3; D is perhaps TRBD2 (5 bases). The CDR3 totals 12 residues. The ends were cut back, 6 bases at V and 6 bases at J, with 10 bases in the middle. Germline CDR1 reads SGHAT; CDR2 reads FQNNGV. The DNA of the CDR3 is TGTGCCAGCAGGGACTCTGGGGATACGCAGTATTTT. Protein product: CASRDSGDTQYF.

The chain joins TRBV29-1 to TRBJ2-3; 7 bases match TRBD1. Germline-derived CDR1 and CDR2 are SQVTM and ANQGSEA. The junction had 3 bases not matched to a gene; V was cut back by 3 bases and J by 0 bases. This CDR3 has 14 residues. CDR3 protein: CSVERGPSTDTQYF. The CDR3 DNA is TGCAGCGTTGAGAGGGGGCCTAGCACAGATACGCAGTATTTT.

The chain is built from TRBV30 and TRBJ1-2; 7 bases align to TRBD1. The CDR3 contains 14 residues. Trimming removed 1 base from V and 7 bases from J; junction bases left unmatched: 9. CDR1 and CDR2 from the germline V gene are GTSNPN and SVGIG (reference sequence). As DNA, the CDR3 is TGTGCCTGGAGTGCCCCGACAGGGTTCCTTGGCTACACCTTC. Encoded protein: CAWSAPTGFLGYTF.

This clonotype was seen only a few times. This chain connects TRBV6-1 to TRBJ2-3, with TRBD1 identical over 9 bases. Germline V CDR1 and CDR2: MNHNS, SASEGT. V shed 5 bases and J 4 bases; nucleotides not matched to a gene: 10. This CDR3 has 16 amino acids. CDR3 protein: CASSLTPGQGPDTQYF. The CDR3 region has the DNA TGTGCCAGCAGTCTCACCCCGGGACAGGGTCCAGATACGCAGTATTTT.

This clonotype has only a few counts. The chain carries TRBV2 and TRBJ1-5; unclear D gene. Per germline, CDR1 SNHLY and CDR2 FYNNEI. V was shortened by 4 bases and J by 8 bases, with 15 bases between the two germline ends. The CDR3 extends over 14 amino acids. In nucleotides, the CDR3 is TGTGCCAGCAGTGGGCGTATGGGAAACGAGCCCCAGCATTTT. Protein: CASSGRMGNEPQHF.

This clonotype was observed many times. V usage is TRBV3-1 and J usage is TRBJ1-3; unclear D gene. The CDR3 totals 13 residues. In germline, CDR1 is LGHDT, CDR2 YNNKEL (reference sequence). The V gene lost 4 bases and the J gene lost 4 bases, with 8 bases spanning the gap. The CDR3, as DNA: TGTGCCAGCAGCCCGACGGAGGGAAACACCATATATTTT. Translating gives CASSPTEGNTIYF.

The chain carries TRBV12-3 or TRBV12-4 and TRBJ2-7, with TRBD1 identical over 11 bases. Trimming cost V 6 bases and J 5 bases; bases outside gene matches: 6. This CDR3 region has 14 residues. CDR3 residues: CASSRGTGGDEQYF. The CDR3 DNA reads TGTGCCAGCAGCCGCGGGACAGGGGGAGACGAGCAGTACTTC.

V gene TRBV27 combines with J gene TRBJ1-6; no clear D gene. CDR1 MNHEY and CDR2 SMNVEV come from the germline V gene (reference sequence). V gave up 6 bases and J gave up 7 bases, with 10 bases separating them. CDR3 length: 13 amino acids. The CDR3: CASRPLLNSPLHF. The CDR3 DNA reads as TGTGCCAGCAGACCTCTCCTCAATTCACCCCTCCACTTT.

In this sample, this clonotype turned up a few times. CDR3 sequence (DNA): TGTGCCAGCACCGACTCGGGGTTTACGTACTTC. Protein sequence: CASTDSGFTYF. The chain carries TRBV7-9 and TRBJ2-4; maybe TRBD2 (5 bases). The CDR3 is made up of 11 amino acids. Germline CDR1 SEHNR, CDR2 FQNEAQ (reference sequence). V lost 7 bases, J lost 15 bases, and 16 bases lay in between.

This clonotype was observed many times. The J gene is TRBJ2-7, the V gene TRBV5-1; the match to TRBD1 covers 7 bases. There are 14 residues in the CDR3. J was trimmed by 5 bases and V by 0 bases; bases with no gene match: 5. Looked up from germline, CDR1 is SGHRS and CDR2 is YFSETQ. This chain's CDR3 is CASSLGRQGDEQYF. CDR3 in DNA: TGCGCCAGCAGCTTGGGTCGTCAGGGGGACGAGCAGTACTTC.

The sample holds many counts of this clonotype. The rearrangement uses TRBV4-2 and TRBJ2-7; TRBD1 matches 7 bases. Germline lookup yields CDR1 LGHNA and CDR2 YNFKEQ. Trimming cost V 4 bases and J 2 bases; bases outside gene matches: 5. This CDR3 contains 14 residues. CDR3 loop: CASSRHRGTYEQYV. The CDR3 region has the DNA TGTGCCAGCAGCCGCCACAGGGGCACCTACGAGCAGTACGTC.